Included here is one TCR beta chain sequence, with context. TCR beta VDJ and CDR3 were profiled, and genomic DNA was the template. TCRdb ran MiXCR on the reads and lists one entry per CDR3 protein. Of roughly 200,000 distinct CDR3 sequences listed, nearly 65% are singletons. The source of the sample is a study of CD8+CD57+ T cells in acquired aplastic anemia. Germline assignment: CDR1 ENHRY and CDR2 SYGVKD. The germline V and J ends were trimmed by 4 bases and 4 bases, with 11 bases remaining between them. The CDR3 spans 14 residues. The authors sequenced patients whose flow cytometry had shown CD8+CD57+ cell expansion.

The V and J genes are TRBV10-3 and TRBJ2-1; either TRBD1 or TRBD2 may fit D (5 bases each). Sequencing input: sorted CD4+, CD8+, or CD8+CD57+ T cells (not recorded which) from PBMCs. This sequence originates from a human donor with aplastic anemia. The CDR3 DNA follows: TGTGCCATCAGTGGGGGGAAGGGGTACAATGAGCAGTTCTTC. It is translated as CAISGGKGYNEQFF.